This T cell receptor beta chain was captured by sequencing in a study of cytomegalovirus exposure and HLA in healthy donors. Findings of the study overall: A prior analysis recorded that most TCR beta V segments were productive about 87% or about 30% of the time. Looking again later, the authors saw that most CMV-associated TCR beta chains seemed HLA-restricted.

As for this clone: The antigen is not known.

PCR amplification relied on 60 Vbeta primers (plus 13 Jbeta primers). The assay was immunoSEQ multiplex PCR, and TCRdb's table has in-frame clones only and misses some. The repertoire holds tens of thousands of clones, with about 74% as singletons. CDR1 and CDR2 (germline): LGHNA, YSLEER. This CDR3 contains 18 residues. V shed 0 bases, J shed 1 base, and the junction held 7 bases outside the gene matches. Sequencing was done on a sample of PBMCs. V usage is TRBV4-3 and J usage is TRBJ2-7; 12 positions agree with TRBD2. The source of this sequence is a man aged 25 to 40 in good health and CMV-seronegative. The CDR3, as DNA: TGCGCCAGCAGCCAAGATCCCGAGGGACTAGCGGGTTCCTACGAGCAGTACTTC. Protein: CASSQDPEGLAGSYEQYF.